Described below is a single T cell receptor (beta chain) sequence and its context. TCRdb's table, derived via immunoSEQ multiplex PCR, lists solely in-frame clones and lacks some. The table shows some 130,000 clones, with 85% to 90% occurring only once. V shed 6 bases and J 10 bases; nucleotides not matched to a gene: 18. The CDR3 has 18 amino acids. CDR1 and CDR2 (germline): MGHRA, YSYEKL. This specimen comes from a study of cytomegalovirus exposure and HLA in healthy donors. The sample taken for sequencing was PBMCs. This clonotype originated in a woman aged 18-35 years in good health and CMV-seronegative. The chain joins TRBV4-1 to TRBJ1-6; 10 bases are shared with TRBD1. In DNA form, the CDR3 reads TGCGCCAGCAGACTTAACCGGGACAGGGGATTGATTGGGTCACCCCTCCACTTT. Its translation is CASRLNRDRGLIGSPLHF.